Shown below are 21 T cell receptor beta chains from a single sample sequenced in a study of identical twins. TCRdb itself ran the 5' RACE reads through MiXCR, one entry per CDR3 protein. This table holds hundreds of thousands of distinct CDR3 sequences, roughly 18% found once. These data were also filed under a second study, of T cells expressing NK-cell markers.

Sequenced: PBMCs. Receptor source: a woman under 30 in good health.

This clonotype has just one count. The chain carries TRBV5-1 and TRBJ1-2, with TRBD1 matching 9 bases. This CDR3 comprises 18 residues. V was pared by 0 bases and J by 4 bases, with 13 bases of the junction left unmatched. Looked up from germline, CDR1 is SGHRS and CDR2 is YFSETQ. CDR3 DNA sequence: TGCGCCAGCAGCTTGGGTCCCCGGGACAGGGCCCCTTTCTATGGCTACACCTTC. Protein product: CASSLGPRDRAPFYGYTF.

This clonotype was seen a few times. This rearrangement joins TRBV5-4 to TRBJ2-7; 9 bases align to TRBD1. Germline V gives CDR1 SGHNT, CDR2 YYREEE (reference sequence). The length of the CDR3 is 15 residues. V shed 2 bases, J shed 1 base, and the junction held 4 bases outside the gene matches. CDR3 protein: CASSFGQGWSYEQYF. The CDR3 region has the DNA TGTGCCAGCAGCTTCGGACAGGGGTGGTCCTACGAGCAGTACTTC. Variable domain in full (rest from reference TRBV5-4 and TRBJ2-7): ETGVTQSPTHLIKTRGQQVTLRCSSQSGHNTVSWYQQALGQGPQFIFQYYREEENGRGNFPPRFSGLQFPNYSSELNVNALELDDSALYLCASSFGQGWSYEQYFGPGTRLTVT.

This chain links TRBV5-1 with TRBJ1-6; no definite D call. Germline-derived CDR1 and CDR2 are SGHRS and YFSETQ. This CDR3 is built from 14 residues. Trimming pared 1 base from V and 0 bases from J, leaving 2 bases between. As DNA, the CDR3 is TGCGCCAGCAGCTTGAACTCCTATAATTCACCCCTCCACTTT. It is translated as CASSLNSYNSPLHF.

This clonotype was picked up a small number of times. The chain combines TRBV12-3 or TRBV12-4 with TRBJ1-4; 9 bases map to TRBD1. The CDR3 runs to 15 residues. The J segment lost 7 bases and the V segment lost 5 bases, leaving 8 bases of the junction unmatched. CDR3 protein: CASSPDRGMSEKLFF. The CDR3 nucleotides read TGTGCCAGCAGTCCGGACAGGGGCATGAGTGAAAAACTGTTTTTT.

The CDR3 loop is CASSEGTKQETQYF. CDR3 sequence (DNA): TGTGCCAGCAGCGAGGGGACAAAGCAAGAGACCCAGTACTTC. This chain links TRBV5-4 with TRBJ2-5; D is possibly TRBD1 (6 bases). Trimming shortened V by 4 bases and J by 2 bases, and 12 bases separated the two germline ends. This CDR3 contains 14 residues. From germline, CDR1 is SGHNT and CDR2 YYREEE (reference sequence).

This clonotype was seen only a few times. The genes are TRBV12-5 and TRBJ2-4, with TRBD1 matching over 7 bases. The CDR3 extends over 12 amino acids. With 5 bases clipped from V and 10 bases from J, the junction kept 5 bases outside the gene matches. CDR1 is LGHNT and CDR2 is FRNRAP in the germline V gene. The CDR3 nucleotides read TGTGCTAGTGGTGAGGACAGGTCAATTCAGTACTTC. This codes for CASGEDRSIQYF.

This clonotype was observed a few times. The genes are TRBV12-3 or TRBV12-4 and TRBJ2-1; D gene uncertain. The germline V and J ends were trimmed by 1 base and 11 bases, with 18 bases remaining between them. CDR3 length: 15 residues. In nucleotides, the CDR3 is TGTGCCAGCAGTTTAGAACGGGCCAAAAATAATAAGCAGTTCTTC. Translating it yields CASSLERAKNNKQFF.

The chain carries TRBV29-1 and TRBJ2-3, with D possibly being TRBD1 (6 bases). Trimming took 4 bases from V and 1 from J, leaving 9 bases between them. The germline gives CDR1 SQVTM, CDR2 ANQGSEA. This CDR3 spans 13 amino acids. CDR3: CSVGGPRTDTQYF. In DNA form, the CDR3 reads TGCAGCGTTGGGGGGCCTCGCACAGATACGCAGTATTTT.

This clonotype was seen more than once but under ten times. This chain links TRBV5-1 with TRBJ2-4, with TRBD1 matching over 7 bases. The CDR3 runs 14 residues. With V trimmed by 4 bases and J by 7 bases, 8 bases remained unmatched. Germline CDR1 reads SGHRS; CDR2 reads YFSETQ. The CDR3 sequence: CASSTPGQPNIQYF. DNA of the CDR3: TGCGCCAGCAGCACCCCGGGACAGCCTAACATTCAGTACTTC.

There are a few counts of this clonotype. This chain uses TRBV24-1 with TRBJ2-1; tentative D call: TRBD1 (8 bases). Trimming cost V 5 bases and J 4 bases, with 17 bases left between them. The CDR3 length is 16 residues. In germline, CDR1 is KGHDR, CDR2 SFDVKD. CDR3 DNA sequence: TGTGCCACCAGTGGTCTTACAGGGGGACTATACAATGAGCAGTTCTTC. The encoded protein is CATSGLTGGLYNEQFF.

The chain employs TRBV6-1 and TRBJ2-1, with no clear D. The CDR3 length is 14 residues. CDR1 is MNHNS and CDR2 is SASEGT in the germline V gene. Deletions cut 6 bases from V and 4 bases from J, with 13 bases between. The CDR3 sequence: CASSSPTVYNEQFF. The DNA of the CDR3 is TGTGCCAGCAGCTCCCCTACGGTTTACAATGAGCAGTTCTTC.

This clonotype was recorded a few times. This chain joins TRBV20-1 and TRBJ2-7; 8 nucleotides agree with TRBD1. CDR3 length equals 13 residues. Germline V gene sequence: CDR1 DFQATT, CDR2 SNEGSKA (reference sequence). The ends lost 7 bases at V and 5 bases at J; junction bases unmatched: 10. CDR3 in amino acids: CSGGQGADHEQYF. CDR3 DNA: TGCAGTGGGGGTCAGGGGGCGGACCACGAGCAGTACTTC.

In this sample, this clonotype turned up a few times. The chain is built from TRBV7-9 and TRBJ1-1; 7 bases align to TRBD1. CDR1 and CDR2 from the germline V gene are SEHNR and FQNEAQ (reference sequence). CDR3 size: 15 residues. V lost 4 bases to trimming and J lost 3 bases; unmatched junction nucleotides: 8. The CDR3 DNA reads as TGTGCCAGCAGCTCCGCAGGGGGTTGGGACACTGAAGCTTTCTTT. Protein product: CASSSAGGWDTEAFF.

The chain joins TRBV7-9 to TRBJ2-7; D not certain. The CDR3 is 14 amino acids. Trimming shortened V by 2 bases and J by 2 bases, and 10 bases separated the two germline ends. Germline V CDR1 and CDR2: SEHNR, FQNEAQ (reference sequence). The DNA of the CDR3 is TGTGCCAGCAGCTTATTTGGCTTCACCTACGAGCAGTACTTC. Translated: CASSLFGFTYEQYF. The full variable domain, with the rest looked up from reference TRBV7-9 and TRBJ2-7, is DTGVSQNPRHKITKRGQNVTFRCDPISEHNRLYWYRQTLGQGPEFLTYFQNEAQLEKSRLLSDRFSAERPKGSFSTLEIQRTEQGDSAMYLCASSLFGFTYEQYFGPGTRLTVT.

This rearrangement joins TRBV12-5 to TRBJ2-3; D gene unclear. The CDR3 is made up of 12 amino acids. Trimming removed 5 bases from V and 10 bases from J, with 13 bases in between. CDR1 and CDR2 (germline): LGHNT, FRNRAP. The CDR3 region is CASGEESVAQYF. CDR3 bases: TGTGCTAGTGGTGAGGAATCGGTGGCGCAGTATTTT.

The V and J genes are TRBV29-1 and TRBJ2-2, with TRBD1 matching over 7 bases. CDR1 and CDR2 from the germline V gene are SQVTM and ANQGSEA. The CDR3 loop spans 14 amino acids. The V and J ends lost 7 bases and 6 bases, in that order; junction bases with no gene match: 11. Here the CDR3 reads CSAKSRQGPGELFF. CDR3 DNA sequence: TGCAGCGCTAAATCACGACAGGGCCCCGGGGAGCTGTTTTTT.

The chain links TRBV30 to TRBJ1-6; no firm D call. Germline-derived CDR1 and CDR2 are GTSNPN and SVGIG (reference sequence). Trimming removed 4 bases at V and 2 bases at J, with 6 bases between. The CDR3 has 13 amino acids. The CDR3 sequence: CAWTVTYNSPLHF. Written as DNA, the CDR3 is TGTGCCTGGACTGTGACCTATAATTCACCCCTCCACTTT.

The rearrangement joins TRBV28 to TRBJ2-5; possibly TRBD1 for D (6 bases). The V end lost 5 bases, the J end lost 7 bases, and 20 bases lay between the germline ends. Per germline, CDR1 MDHEN and CDR2 SYDVKM. CDR3 length equals 15 residues. CDR3 coding DNA: TGTGCCAGCAGTGAGATCGGTGAAGTAGGGGGGACCCAGTACTTC. It is translated as CASSEIGEVGGTQYF.

This clonotype was seen a few times. The chain carries TRBV6-1 and TRBJ2-2, with TRBD1 matching over 9 bases. CDR1 is MNHNS, CDR2 SASEGT, per germline. V lost 5 bases and J lost 6; bases outside the gene matches: 7. The length of the CDR3 is 15 residues. This CDR3 reads CASSPWDRASGELFF. The CDR3 DNA reads as TGTGCCAGCAGTCCCTGGGACAGGGCCTCCGGGGAGCTGTTTTTT.

The rearrangement uses TRBV3-1 and TRBJ1-2; 7 nucleotides line up with TRBD1. V lost 5 bases, J lost 7 bases, and 7 bases stayed unmatched. The CDR3 length is 13 residues. CDR1 and CDR2 (germline): LGHDT, YNNKEL (reference sequence). The DNA of the CDR3 is TGTGCCAGCAGCGTCTTACAGGGGACTGGCTACACCTTC. Protein sequence: CASSVLQGTGYTF. Combining the CDR3 with reference TRBV3-1 and TRBJ1-2 gives the whole variable domain DTAVSQTPKYLVTQMGNDKSIKCEQNLGHDTMYWYKQDSKKFLKIMFSYNNKELIINETVPNRFSPKSPDKAHLNLHINSLELGDSAVYFCASSVLQGTGYTFGSGTRLTVV.

This chain links TRBV4-2 with TRBJ1-2; unclear D gene. Trimming removed 0 bases at V and 6 bases at J, with 17 bases between. CDR3 length equals 16 residues. The germline gives CDR1 LGHNA, CDR2 YNFKEQ. The chain's CDR3 is CASSQEAGSVRDGYTF. The CDR3 coding sequence is TGTGCCAGCAGCCAAGAAGCAGGATCTGTGCGGGATGGCTACACCTTC.